This TCR beta chain was obtained from a study of blood T cells in healthy people across ages. Study as a whole: Per two T cells, template switching captured roughly one barcoded beta molecule. Findings and caveats of the study: Whereas aged donors had fewer naive CD4+ cells, long-lived donors had more of them and higher diversity.

The germline V and J ends were trimmed by 2 bases and 2 bases, with 10 bases remaining between them. Germline CDR1 SGHRS, CDR2 YFSETQ. CDR3 length equals 14 residues. As to this clonotype: Its antigen is unidentified.

Using a J-beta primer mix together with a sample-barcoded 5' primer, a second PCR was run for roughly 7 to 12 cycles. TCRdb fed the 5' RACE reads into MiXCR, producing one record per CDR3 protein. The repertoire holds approximately 680,000 distinct CDR3 sequences, with about 32% as singletons. The sequence came from a woman aged 80 or over in good health. V usage is TRBV5-1 and J usage is TRBJ1-1; D might be TRBD1 (5 bases). Source material: blood. This CDR3 is CASSFDRANTEAFF. The CDR3 DNA follows: TGCGCCAGCAGCTTCGACAGAGCAAACACTGAAGCTTTCTTT.